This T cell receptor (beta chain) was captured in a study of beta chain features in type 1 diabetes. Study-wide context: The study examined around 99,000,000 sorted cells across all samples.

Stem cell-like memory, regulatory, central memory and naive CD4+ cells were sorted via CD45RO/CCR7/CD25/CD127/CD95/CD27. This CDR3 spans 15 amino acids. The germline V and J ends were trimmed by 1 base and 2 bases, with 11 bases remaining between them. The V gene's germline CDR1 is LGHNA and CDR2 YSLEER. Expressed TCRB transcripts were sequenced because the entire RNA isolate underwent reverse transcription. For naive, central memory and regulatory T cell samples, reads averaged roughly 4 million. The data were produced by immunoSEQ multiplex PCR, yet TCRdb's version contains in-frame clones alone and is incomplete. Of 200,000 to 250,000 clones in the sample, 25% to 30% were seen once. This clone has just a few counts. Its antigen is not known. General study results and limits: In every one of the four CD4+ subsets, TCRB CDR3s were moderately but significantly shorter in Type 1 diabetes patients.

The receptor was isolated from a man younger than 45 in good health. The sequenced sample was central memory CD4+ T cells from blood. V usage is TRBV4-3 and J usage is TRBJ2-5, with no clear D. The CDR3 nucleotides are TGCGCCAGCAGCCAAGTCTTCCGGAATCAAGAGACCCAGTACTTC. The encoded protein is CASSQVFRNQETQYF.